This TCR beta chain was identified in a study of blood T cell repertoires in COVID-19. Study details: The origin of the acute and convalescent COVID-19 samples was the United States, Italy and Spain. The analysed material was cDNA or gDNA that came from T cells, B-cell-depleted T cells, or PBMCs.

Generated by immunoSEQ multiplex PCR, the TCRdb table keeps only in-frame clones and is missing some. The sample consists of about 180,000 clones, more than 80% of them appearing once. Germline assignment: CDR1 MDHEN and CDR2 SYDVKM. With V trimmed by 6 bases and J by 0 bases, 2 bases remained unmatched. This CDR3 is built from 13 residues. The sequenced material came from peripheral blood. The genes are TRBV28 and TRBJ2-7; 7 bases are shared with TRBD1. The TCR comes from a human donor in a cohort sampled during active COVID-19. DNA of the CDR3: TGTGCCAGCAGCCGACAGGGCTCCTACGAGCAGTACTTC. Translating it yields CASSRQGSYEQYF.